This is a list of T cell receptor beta chains from one sample in a study of T cell repertoires in cytomegalovirus infection. TCRdb fed the reads into MiXCR, producing one record per CDR3 protein. The sample has 200,000 to 300,000 distinct CDR3 sequences, approximately 9.2% seen once. The sequenced sample consisted of PBMCs. Every receptor here comes from a human donor in good health (CMV status not recorded). Some clones in this sample may be carry-over from other donors' samples. Both conserved end residues are part of each CDR3. Fields, in order: D gene, J gene, V gene, clone size, CDR3 DNA, CDR3 protein. D genes are given only for firm matches. Clone size is shown for a subset of rows, as once, few, many or a class of expanded clone.

D: TRBD1
J: TRBJ1-5
V: TRBV19
size: many
DNA: TGTGCCAGTAGTTTGGGACAGCCCCGGGTAGATCAGCCCCAGCATTTT
CDR3: CASSLGQPRVDQPQHF

D: TRBD1
J: TRBJ1-5
V: TRBV19
size: NA
DNA: TGTGCCAGTAGTATAGGGCAGGGGGCTATGGCCCAGCATTTT
CDR3: CASSIGQGAMAQHF

D: NA
J: TRBJ2-7
V: TRBV20-1
size: few
DNA: TGCAGTGCTAGAGGGGGAGGCCCCTCCTACGAGCAGTACTTC
CDR3: CSARGGGPSYEQYF

D: TRBD1
J: TRBJ2-3
V: TRBV7-2
size: many
DNA: TGTGCCAGCAGCGCACAGGGGGCGTCAGATACGCAGTATTTT
CDR3: CASSAQGASDTQYF

D: NA
J: TRBJ1-5
V: TRBV12-3/TRBV12-4
size: NA
DNA: TGTGCCAGCGGGCCGCAATCCAATCAGCCCCAGCATTTT
CDR3: CASGPQSNQPQHF

D: NA
J: TRBJ1-6
V: TRBV20-1
size: many
DNA: TGCAGTGCTAGAGAGACAGGCGGAGCTAATTCACCCCTCCACTTT
CDR3: CSARETGGANSPLHF

D: TRBD1
J: TRBJ1-2
V: TRBV5-1
size: many
DNA: TGCGCCAGCACCGAAGGACAGGCAGGTCGAGGCGGCTACACCTTC
CDR3: CASTEGQAGRGGYTF

D: TRBD2
J: TRBJ2-7
V: TRBV7-3
size: many
DNA: TGTGCCAGCAGCCTCGGGACTAGCGGGCCCTACGAGCAGTACTTC
CDR3: CASSLGTSGPYEQYF

D: NA
J: TRBJ2-7
V: TRBV19
size: NA
DNA: TGTGCCACTAAAACTACCGGGACCTCCGGGGAGCAGTACTTC
CDR3: CATKTTGTSGEQYF

D: NA
J: TRBJ2-3
V: TRBV7-7
size: many
DNA: TGTGCTAGCAGCTTAGTCAGGGGCGATACGCAGTATTTT
CDR3: CASSLVRGDTQYF

D: TRBD2
J: TRBJ2-3
V: TRBV7-2
size: many
DNA: TGTGCCAGCAGCTTAGATTTGGGTAGCGGGGGACTCACAGATACGCAGTATTTT
CDR3: CASSLDLGSGGLTDTQYF

D: NA
J: TRBJ1-2
V: TRBV5-5
size: NA
DNA: TGTGCCAGCAGCTTCTCGGACAGCTTCTATGGCTACACCTTC
CDR3: CASSFSDSFYGYTF

D: NA
J: TRBJ1-4
V: TRBV7-9
size: many
DNA: TGTGCCAGCAGCGGGACGGCACGTAATGAAAAACTGTTTTTT
CDR3: CASSGTARNEKLFF

D: TRBD2
J: TRBJ2-7
V: TRBV5-5
size: many
DNA: TGTGCCAGCAGCAGGAAACCTACTAGCGGACTTACGGACGAGCAGTACTTC
CDR3: CASSRKPTSGLTDEQYF

D: NA
J: TRBJ2-2
V: TRBV7-9
size: NA
DNA: TGTGCCAGCAGCTCCTACAGGGCCATGAACACCGGGGAGCTGTTTTTT
CDR3: CASSSYRAMNTGELFF

D: NA
J: TRBJ2-2
V: TRBV6-8
size: many
DNA: TGTGCCAGCAGTTATGGAGGGGGACCGTCAACCGGGGAGCTGTTTTTT
CDR3: CASSYGGGPSTGELFF

D: NA
J: TRBJ1-1
V: TRBV7-2
size: many
DNA: TGTGCCAGCAGCTTAGGGGGCGGGGGGAAGCTGGTTGCTTTCTTT
CDR3: CASSLGGGGKLVAFF

D: TRBD1
J: TRBJ1-2
V: TRBV15
size: few
DNA: TGTGCCACCAGCAGAGTTAGACAGGGGAACTATGGCTACACCTTC
CDR3: CATSRVRQGNYGYTF

D: NA
J: TRBJ2-7
V: TRBV20-1
size: NA
DNA: TGCAGTGCTAGAGAGCACGGTTCCTACGAGCAGTACTTC
CDR3: CSAREHGSYEQYF

D: TRBD2
J: TRBJ2-1
V: TRBV7-2
size: many
DNA: TGTGCCAGCAGCTTTAAAGGGGTGACTAGCGGGGTGGAACACAATGAGCAGTTCTTC
CDR3: CASSFKGVTSGVEHNEQFF

D: NA
J: TRBJ2-5
V: TRBV12-3/TRBV12-4
size: many
DNA: TGTGCCAGCAGTTTCCTGGGACGTCAAGAGACCCAGTACTTC
CDR3: CASSFLGRQETQYF

D: NA
J: TRBJ1-2
V: TRBV2
size: NA
DNA: TGTGCCAGCAGTGGAACCCCTAACTATGGCTACACCTTC
CDR3: CASSGTPNYGYTF

D: NA
J: TRBJ1-2
V: TRBV7-2
size: many
DNA: TGTGCCAGCAGCTTAGCTCGGACGGGAAACTATGGCTACACCTTC
CDR3: CASSLARTGNYGYTF

D: NA
J: TRBJ2-2
V: TRBV12-3/TRBV12-4
size: many
DNA: TGTGCCAGCAAGGGGAACCTAGGAGGCGGGGAGCTGTTTTTT
CDR3: CASKGNLGGGELFF

D: TRBD1
J: TRBJ2-2
V: TRBV4-2
size: many
DNA: TGTGCCAGCAGCCAAGATAAGGACAGGGGTTACACCGGGGAGCTGTTTTTT
CDR3: CASSQDKDRGYTGELFF

D: NA
J: TRBJ1-1
V: TRBV19
size: many
DNA: TGTGCCAGTAGTATATGGGTCGGAGGGAAGAACACTGAAGCTTTCTTT
CDR3: CASSIWVGGKNTEAFF

D: NA
J: TRBJ2-4
V: TRBV7-2
size: many
DNA: TGTGCCAGCAGCTTAGTGGGGGGCGCCCAAAACATTCAGTACTTC
CDR3: CASSLVGGAQNIQYF

D: TRBD1
J: TRBJ2-1
V: TRBV7-2
size: many
DNA: TGTGCCAGCAGCACTTGGGGACAGGGGACCTACAATGAGCAGTTCTTC
CDR3: CASSTWGQGTYNEQFF

D: NA
J: TRBJ1-1
V: TRBV7-2
size: many
DNA: TGTGCCAGCAGCTTACAGGGGAGGAACACTGAAGCTTTCTTT
CDR3: CASSLQGRNTEAFF

D: NA
J: TRBJ2-6
V: TRBV7-7
size: NA
DNA: TGTGCTAGCAGCACCAACTCTGGGGCCAACGTCCTGACTTTC
CDR3: CASSTNSGANVLTF

D: NA
J: TRBJ1-5
V: TRBV7-2
size: many
DNA: TGTGCCAGCAGCTTAGGCCTACAGGGTGCCAGCAATCAGCCCCAGCATTTT
CDR3: CASSLGLQGASNQPQHF

D: NA
J: TRBJ2-7
V: TRBV28
size: many
DNA: TGTGCCAGCGGGTTGACGGGGGGCTTTTTCTCCTACGAGCAGTACTTC
CDR3: CASGLTGGFFSYEQYF

D: NA
J: TRBJ1-5
V: TRBV7-2
size: many
DNA: TGTGCCAGCAGCTTCAAAACCGGGATAAACAATCAGCCCCAGCATTTT
CDR3: CASSFKTGINNQPQHF

D: NA
J: TRBJ2-3
V: TRBV4-1
size: NA
DNA: TGTGCCAGCAGCCAAGAACAGGGTGTAGATACGCAGTATTTT
CDR3: CASSQEQGVDTQYF

D: TRBD2
J: TRBJ2-3
V: TRBV27
size: many
DNA: TGTGCCAGCACCGTCGGCGGGGGAGCAGATACGCAGTATTTT
CDR3: CASTVGGGADTQYF

D: NA
J: TRBJ2-7
V: TRBV11-3
size: many
DNA: TGTGCCAGCAGCCCCCGGGCGAGGCACTACGAGCAGTACTTC
CDR3: CASSPRARHYEQYF

D: NA
J: TRBJ2-2
V: TRBV6-2/TRBV6-3
size: many
DNA: TGTGCCAGCAGTTACCCCACGTGGACGAACACCGGGGAGCTGTTTTTT
CDR3: CASSYPTWTNTGELFF